Presented here are 27 T cell receptor beta chains from one specimen sequenced in a study of cytomegalovirus exposure and HLA in healthy donors (dated by TCRdb to 2015 to 2018). Libraries were prepared through the immunoSEQ multiplex PCR assay. A mixture of 60 forward primers for TCR Vbeta segments and 13 reverse primers for TCR Jbeta segments was used in the multiplex PCR. TCRdb provides this immuneACCESS table in a form limited to in-frame rearrangements. Some clones are lacking; in checked studies, under half of them reflect an unresolved V gene, and why the rest are absent is not known. Recorded for this sample are 150,000 to 200,000 clones; 55% to 80% of them occurred a single time. The top ten clones comprise approximately 4.5% of the sample. The sequenced sample was PBMCs. These receptors came from a young woman in good health and CMV-seropositive.

The chain joins TRBV27 to TRBJ1-5, with unresolved D. The CDR3 runs to 15 residues. Between the trimmed V and J ends, which lost 5 bases and 6 bases, there was a span of 17 bases. Germline-derived CDR1 and CDR2 are MNHEY and SMNVEV (reference sequence). The CDR3 reads CASSPSGLGGQPQHF. Written as DNA, the CDR3 is TGTGCCAGCAGTCCCTCCGGCCTCGGAGGTCAGCCCCAGCATTTT.

The chain combines TRBV19 with TRBJ1-1; D remains unclear. Germline V gives CDR1 LNHDA, CDR2 SQIVND (reference sequence). The V end was cut by 7 bases, the J end by 4 bases, with 16 bases between. The CDR3 length is 14 residues. As DNA, the CDR3 is TGTGCCAGTACCATGGGCTCACGCACCACTGAAGCTTTCTTT. Translated, it gives CASTMGSRTTEAFF.

This chain connects TRBV5-1 to TRBJ1-1, with TRBD1 matching over 9 bases. The V gene's germline CDR1 is SGHRS and CDR2 YFSETQ. The CDR3 is 17 residues long. After removal of 1 base from V and 1 base from J, the junction contained 8 bases not matched to a gene. This CDR3 is CASSLLDRGRGNTEAFF. CDR3 in DNA: TGCGCCAGCAGCTTGCTGGACAGGGGCCGGGGGAACACTGAAGCTTTCTTT.

CDR3 region: CASSRADSYNEQFF. CDR3 in DNA: TGTGCCAGCAGTCGAGCGGATTCATACAATGAGCAGTTCTTC. The rearrangement links TRBV28 to TRBJ2-1; maybe TRBD2 (5 bases). CDR3 size: 14 residues. Germline V gene data show CDR1 as MDHEN and CDR2 as SYDVKM. V lost 5 bases, J lost 4 bases, and 12 bases lay in between.

The J gene is TRBJ1-1, the V gene TRBV6-5; TRBD1 agrees at 9 bases. The CDR3 length is 12 residues. The V segment lost 5 bases and the J segment 10 bases; nucleotides outside the gene matches: 5. Germline assignment: CDR1 MNHEY and CDR2 SVGAGI. CDR3 nucleotide sequence: TGTGCCAGCAGTGGACAGGGGATCGTAGCTTTCTTT. Translation gives CASSGQGIVAFF.

CDR3 in amino acids: CASSSPGGRSYGYTF. In DNA, the CDR3 is TGTGCCAGTAGTTCCCCAGGGGGCAGGAGCTATGGCTACACCTTC. The gene calls are TRBV19 and TRBJ1-2, with 8 nucleotides matching TRBD1. This CDR3 contains 15 residues. With 5 bases clipped from V and 4 bases from J, the junction kept 9 bases outside the gene matches. The germline CDR1 and CDR2 sequences are LNHDA and SQIVND (reference sequence).

The chain links TRBV30 to TRBJ2-5; possibly TRBD2 for D (6 bases). This CDR3 is built from 13 residues. V was shortened by 2 bases and J by 2 bases, with 9 bases between the two germline ends. Germline assignment: CDR1 GTSNPN and CDR2 SVGIG (reference sequence). The CDR3 here is CAWSLGLQETQYF. DNA for the CDR3: TGTGCCTGGAGTTTGGGACTTCAAGAGACCCAGTACTTC.

This chain joins TRBV9 and TRBJ1-3; D unclear. Looked up from germline, CDR1 is SGDLS and CDR2 is YYNGEE. Trimming took off 3 bases at V and 0 bases at J, with 13 bases between the two ends. The CDR3 spans 16 residues. CDR3: CASSEKTISSGNTIYF. The CDR3 DNA is TGTGCCAGCAGCGAGAAAACGATTAGCTCTGGAAACACCATATATTTT.

J is TRBJ1-2 and V is TRBV5-4; D remains unclear. The CDR3 runs 15 residues. The V end was cut by 0 bases, the J end by 0 bases, with 9 bases between. From germline, CDR1 is SGHNT and CDR2 YYREEE (reference sequence). DNA for the CDR3: TGTGCCAGCAGCTTGGTGGGCAGGTCTAACTATGGCTACACCTTC. Translating gives CASSLVGRSNYGYTF.

In DNA, the CDR3 is TGTGCCAGCAGTATGGTGGGACAGGGTCTCGTAGGGACTAAAGCTTGGCAGTACTTC. This encodes CASSMVGQGLVGTKAWQYF. The chain has TRBV27 and TRBJ2-5; TRBD1 aligns across 9 bases. From germline, CDR1 is MNHEY and CDR2 SMNVEV (reference sequence). Germline trimming cut 5 bases from V and 11 bases from J; bases unmatched to any gene: 27. The CDR3 extends over 19 amino acids.

CDR3 sequence: CASSFDGTGGYEQYF. The DNA for the CDR3 is TGCGCCAGCAGCTTCGACGGGACAGGGGGCTACGAGCAGTACTTC. The chain recombines TRBV5-1 with TRBJ2-7; 11 nucleotides match TRBD1. The germline V gene has CDR1 SGHRS and CDR2 YFSETQ. J lost 3 bases, V lost 2 bases, and 4 bases had no gene match. This CDR3 has 15 residues.

This chain uses TRBV9 with TRBJ2-7, with 7 bases lining up with TRBD1. The CDR3 spans 15 residues. From germline, CDR1 is SGDLS and CDR2 YYNGEE. V lost 1 base to trimming and J lost 1 base; unmatched junction nucleotides: 5. The CDR3 nucleotides read TGTGCCAGCAGCGTAACCGGGACAGTTTCCTACGAGCAGTACTTC. This translates into CASSVTGTVSYEQYF.

The V call is TRBV5-4, the J call TRBJ1-2; 8 nucleotides line up with TRBD1. Germline lookup yields CDR1 SGHNT and CDR2 YYREEE (reference sequence). V lost 2 bases to trimming and J lost 2 bases; unmatched junction nucleotides: 2. CDR3 length: 14 residues. CDR3 in DNA: TGTGCCAGCAGCTTACCAGGGGGCAACTATGGCTACACCTTC. Amino acid sequence: CASSLPGGNYGYTF.

V usage is TRBV10-2 and J usage is TRBJ2-7, with 11 bases aligning to TRBD2. The CDR3 totals 15 residues. V was clipped by 2 bases and J by 4 bases; unmatched bases: 4. CDR1 is WSHSY and CDR2 is SAAADI in the germline V gene. Written as DNA, the CDR3 is TGCGCCAGCAGTGAGGCTAGCGGGAGGTGGTACGAGCAGTACTTC. Its translation is CASSEASGRWYEQYF.

About this clone: Within the sample, other DNA sequences also encode this same CDR3. The rearrangement links TRBV4-2 to TRBJ2-6, with D maybe TRBD2 (5 bases). This CDR3 has 15 residues. Germline V gene data show CDR1 as LGHNA and CDR2 as YNFKEQ. V gave up 3 bases and J gave up 4 bases, with 10 bases separating them. CDR3 residues: CASSHQDSGANVLTF. The CDR3 coding sequence is TGTGCCAGCAGCCATCAGGACTCCGGGGCCAACGTCCTGACTTTC.

The rearrangement uses TRBV5-1 and TRBJ1-1; D uncertain. V was cut by 2 bases and J by 5 bases, with 16 bases left in between. The CDR3 contains 15 residues. CDR1 is SGHRS, CDR2 YFSETQ, per germline. The DNA for the CDR3 is TGCGCCAGCAGCTTTATCGGACTGCAGGAAACTGAAGCTTTCTTT. Its translation: CASSFIGLQETEAFF. Full variable domain (remainder filled in from reference TRBV5-1 and TRBJ1-1): KAGVTQTPRYLIKTRGQQVTLSCSPISGHRSVSWYQQTPGQGLQFLFEYFSETQRNKGNFPGRFSGRQFSNSRSEMNVSTLELGDSALYLCASSFIGLQETEAFFGQGTRLTVV.

The chain is built from TRBV27 and TRBJ1-2; 10 positions match TRBD1. The germline V gene encodes CDR1 MNHEY and CDR2 SMNVEV (reference sequence). V gave up 6 bases and J gave up 7 bases; unmatched junction bases: 5. The CDR3 totals 13 residues. The CDR3 is CASSRDRGFGYTF. CDR3 bases: TGTGCCAGCAGCCGGGACAGGGGATTTGGCTACACCTTC.

This sequence joins TRBV6-5 and TRBJ1-3, with D possibly being TRBD1 (6 bases). Germline-derived CDR1 and CDR2 are MNHEY and SVGAGI. The CDR3 covers 15 residues. Trimming took 6 bases from V and 0 from J, leaving 12 bases between them. The chain's CDR3 is CASSDDRSSGNTIYF. The CDR3 DNA reads TGTGCCAGCAGCGATGACAGGAGCTCTGGAAACACCATATATTTT.

The CDR3 DNA reads TGTGCCAGCAGTTTCCTAGCGCCGGGGATGAATGAGCAGTTCTTC. Its translation: CASSFLAPGMNEQFF. The V call is TRBV6-6, the J call TRBJ2-1; a weak D match, TRBD2 (6 bases). This CDR3 is 15 amino acids long. Germline loops: CDR1 MNHNY, CDR2 SVGAGI (reference sequence). V lost 4 bases, J lost 7 bases, and 17 bases lay in between.

The V and J genes are TRBV11-3 and TRBJ2-1; 11 positions agree with TRBD2. This CDR3 contains 17 residues. With 5 bases clipped from V and 9 bases from J, the junction kept 15 bases outside the gene matches. Germline V gene data show CDR1 as SGHNT and CDR2 as YENEEA. This chain's CDR3 is CASSPHSSGRLVGEQFF. The CDR3 nucleotides read TGTGCCAGCAGCCCTCACTCTAGCGGGAGGTTAGTAGGTGAGCAGTTCTTC.

The rearrangement links TRBV7-2 to TRBJ1-5, with D possibly matching TRBD1 (5 bases). The CDR3 covers 13 residues. The germline V and J ends were trimmed by 4 bases and 7 bases, with 11 bases remaining between them. CDR1 is SGHTA and CDR2 is FQGNSA in the germline V gene. This CDR3 reads CASSSGQGQPQHF. The CDR3 DNA is TGTGCCAGCAGCTCGGGTCAGGGCCAGCCCCAGCATTTT. Filled out from reference TRBV7-2 and TRBJ1-5, the complete variable domain reads GAGVSQSPSNKVTEKGKDVELRCDPISGHTALYWYRQSLGQGLEFLIYFQGNSAPDKSGLPSDRFSAERTGGSVSTLTIQRTQQEDSAVYLCASSSGQGQPQHFGDGTRLSIL.

The J gene is TRBJ1-2, the V gene TRBV19; TRBD1 agrees at 8 bases. The CDR3 spans 15 residues. With V trimmed by 5 bases and J by 0 bases, 5 bases remained unmatched. Germline V gene lookup returns CDR1 LNHDA and CDR2 SQIVND (reference sequence). The CDR3 reads CASSANRGANYGYTF. For the CDR3, the DNA is TGTGCCAGTAGTGCGAACAGGGGGGCTAACTATGGCTACACCTTC.

This clone was seen a single time. The V call is TRBV7-9, the J call TRBJ2-7, with 11 bases that match TRBD2. The CDR3 covers 18 residues. Trimming at V came to 4 bases and at J to 2 bases, leaving 13 bases not matched to a gene. Germline V CDR1 and CDR2: SEHNR, FQNEAQ (reference sequence). This CDR3 is CASSSIPGTSGNPYEQYF. CDR3 sequence (DNA): TGTGCCAGCAGCTCCATTCCAGGGACTAGCGGAAATCCCTACGAGCAGTACTTC. Drawing the rest from reference TRBV7-9 and TRBJ2-7, the complete variable domain is DTGVSQNPRHKITKRGQNVTFRCDPISEHNRLYWYRQTLGQGPEFLTYFQNEAQLEKSRLLSDRFSAERPKGSFSTLEIQRTEQGDSAMYLCASSSIPGTSGNPYEQYFGPGTRLTVT.

The genes are TRBV30 and TRBJ2-3; 8 positions match TRBD2. This CDR3 is built from 14 residues. Germline V gene data show CDR1 as GTSNPN and CDR2 as SVGIG (reference sequence). After removal of 0 bases from V and 2 bases from J, the junction contained 1 base not matched to a gene. The CDR3 is CAWSVSGNTDTQYF. Here the CDR3 DNA reads TGTGCCTGGAGTGTTAGCGGGAACACAGATACGCAGTATTTT.

J is TRBJ1-2 and V is TRBV6-1; a possible D gene is TRBD1 (6 bases). Deletions cut 6 bases from V and 0 bases from J, with 8 bases between. The CDR3 covers 13 residues. In germline, CDR1 is MNHNS, CDR2 SASEGT. For the CDR3, the DNA is TGTGCCAGCAGCCCAGGGGCTAACTATGGCTACACCTTC. Translating gives CASSPGANYGYTF.

This clone was recorded once. The junction departs from the called germline gene at one end, perhaps through a read error. The chain is built from TRBV30 and TRBJ1-2, with D maybe TRBD1 (5 bases). Per germline, CDR1 GTSNPN and CDR2 SVGIG (reference sequence). This CDR3 is 13 amino acids long. CDR3: CAWSLLSNTGYTF. The CDR3 nucleotides read TGTGCTTGGTCACTCCTGTCGAACACAGGCTACACATTC.

On this clone itself: No conserved phenylalanine or tryptophan ends this CDR3, so it is likely a read error. The DNA is omitted, as the CDR3 cannot be located on it reliably, and the CDR3 follows TCRdb's listing. The rearrangement links TRBV27 to TRBJ2-3; the tabulated D call, TRBD2, remains unverified against the DNA. Germline V gives CDR1 MNHEY, CDR2 SMNVEV (reference sequence). The length of the CDR3 is 13 amino acids, counting both ends. The chain's CDR3 is CASSLRRGEGQTI.